This is a list of T cell receptor beta chains from one sample in a study of T cell changes during pregnancy in multiple sclerosis. Measured with immunoSEQ multiplex PCR; TCRdb has only the in-frame clones, and not every one. The sample has just over 90,000 clones, 91% seen once. This sample comprised peripheral blood, obtained after pregnancy. The receptors derive from a female donor in good health, enrolled as a control in a pregnancy study. CDR3s include the opening cysteine and the closing phenylalanine or tryptophan. A D gene is named only where the DNA matches it firmly. A row's size may be missing; if present it is once, few, many or a size class.

>TRBJ1-4|-|TRBV5-1|-
TGCGCCAGCAGAGGGGGGGGCGCATCTCCTAATGAAAAACTGTTTTTT
CASRGGGASPNEKLFF
>TRBJ2-2|-|TRBV14|TRBD2
TGTGCCAGCAGCCCCAAGCTCCCTGGTTGGCGGGGGGACACCGGGGAGCTGTTTTTT
CASSPKLPGWRGDTGELFF
>TRBJ1-3|-|TRBV7-9|-
TGTGCCAGCAGCTTAGATAGTTGGGCCAACTCTGGAAACACCATATATTTT
CASSLDSWANSGNTIYF
>TRBJ1-5|-|TRBV4-1|-
TGCGCCAGCAGCCAAGCAGGATCCAGGGTCGTCAATCAGCCCCAGCATTTT
CASSQAGSRVVNQPQHF
>TRBJ2-5|-|TRBV10-2|TRBD2
TGCGCCAGCAGCCGGGGACTAATGGTCCAAGAGACCCAGTACTTC
CASSRGLMVQETQYF
>TRBJ2-6|-|TRBV2|-
TGTGCCAGCCTGAGGGGGTATGGGGCCAACGTCCTGACTTTC
CASLRGYGANVLTF
>TRBJ2-7|once|TRBV5-6|TRBD1
TGTGCCAGCAGCTCGGAGGGACAGGGGGCGTACGAGCAGTACTTC
CASSSEGQGAYEQYF
>TRBJ1-2|-|TRBV9|TRBD1
TGTGCCAGCAGCTCCGGGACAGGAACTAACTATGGCTACACCTTC
CASSSGTGTNYGYTF
>TRBJ1-1|-|TRBV30|TRBD1
TGTGCCTGGACAGGGGGCGCCGGGCCTTTCTTT
CAWTGGAGPFF
>TRBJ1-5|-|TRBV18|-
TGTGCCAGCTCAGTCACAGGCCACCGGAACAGCAATCAGCCCCAGCATTTT
CASSVTGHRNSNQPQHF
>TRBJ2-7|-|TRBV7-2|-
TGTGCCAGCAGCTTAGTAGAGGGCTACGAGCAGTACTTC
CASSLVEGYEQYF
>TRBJ2-1|-|TRBV13|TRBD2
TGTGCCAGCAGCTCCAGTCTAGCGGGGGCCTCCTACAATGAGCAGTTCTTC
CASSSSLAGASYNEQFF
>TRBJ1-1|few|TRBV5-1|TRBD1
TGCGCCAGCAGCTTGGGAGGGACAGGGAATACTGAAGCTTTCTTT
CASSLGGTGNTEAFF
>TRBJ2-7|-|TRBV7-2|TRBD2
TGTGCCAGCAGCTTCATTAGCGGGGGGGTACTTGAGCAGTACTTC
CASSFISGGVLEQYF
>TRBJ1-5|-|TRBV2|-
TGTGCCAGCAGTGAAGGGACTTGGGGCAATCAGCCCCAGCATTTT
CASSEGTWGNQPQHF
>TRBJ2-3|-|TRBV6-5|-
TGTGCCAGCAGTTACTCGGGAGGACTTTCCACAGATACGCAGTATTTT
CASSYSGGLSTDTQYF
>TRBJ1-2|-|TRBV29-1|-
TGCAGCGTTGTCGAGGGAGGCTATGGCTACACCTTC
CSVVEGGYGYTF
>TRBJ2-7|-|TRBV10-3|TRBD2
TGTGCCATCAGGACCTCGACTAGCGGGGACGAGCAGTACTTC
CAIRTSTSGDEQYF
>TRBJ2-7|-|TRBV6-5|-
TGTGCCAGCAGTTACCTACAGGGATACGGCTACGAGCAGTACTTC
CASSYLQGYGYEQYF
>TRBJ2-7|-|TRBV4-1|TRBD1
TGCGCCAGCAGCCAACGGACAGGGAACCTTTACGAGCAGTACTTC
CASSQRTGNLYEQYF
>TRBJ1-6|-|TRBV7-3|-
TGTGCCAGCAGCCCGTCAGGGAACTATAATTCACCCCTCCACTTT
CASSPSGNYNSPLHF
>TRBJ1-1|-|TRBV10-3|TRBD1
TGTGCCATCAGGGACAGGGGGGGGACTGAAGCTTTCTTT
CAIRDRGGTEAFF
>TRBJ1-6|-|TRBV7-3|-
TGTGCCAGCAGCTTAACAAAGGGGAATAATTCACCCCTCCACTTT
CASSLTKGNNSPLHF
>TRBJ1-4|once|TRBV7-9|-
TGTGCCAGCAGCTTCAGGGCAACTAATGAAAAACTGTTTTTT
CASSFRATNEKLFF
>TRBJ2-3|-|TRBV6-1|TRBD2
TGTGCCAGCAGCGCGGGGGGGCCTGGAGATACGCAGTATTTT
CASSAGGPGDTQYF
>TRBJ1-4|-|TRBV4-3|-
TGCGCCAGCAGCCAAGAAGGTGACAGCCTTAATGAAAAACTGTTTTTT
CASSQEGDSLNEKLFF
>TRBJ2-5|-|TRBV6-6|TRBD2
TGTGCCAGCAGTTACAGCGGGGGGGGACACAACTTC
CASSYSGGGHNF
>TRBJ1-5|-|TRBV11-1|-
TGTGCCAGCAGCTTATCAAGCGGTCAGCCCCAGCATTTT
CASSLSSGQPQHF
>TRBJ2-2|-|TRBV4-3|TRBD1
TGCGCCAGCAGTTCCGACAGGGCAAACCGGGAGCTGTTTTTT
CASSSDRANRELFF